One sample yielded the 28 T cell receptor beta chains listed below, sequenced in a study of spatial heterogeneity in lung cancer (dated by TCRdb to between 2018 and 2021). The paper as a whole reports these results and caveats: The number of expanded intratumoral alpha and beta TCRs correlated with the tumor nonsynonymous mutation count.

This sample's time point label indicates: sample taken at primary tumor resection. The protocol used for the library was 5' RACE. Sequencing took place on a NextSeq 500. In TCRdb, the public reads were trimmed at Q25 with fastp and aligned with MiXCR, with productive beta chains retained. CDR3 protein sequences are deduplicated, and each keeps its most common genes and DNA. Here the sample has about 9,800 distinct CDR3 sequences; roughly 50% occur a single time. The ten largest account for around 28% of the sample. Antigens of these TCRs are unknown. The source was lung tumor tissue, collected at surgery. These receptors were collected from a female donor with early-stage non-small cell lung cancer.

This clonotype occurred a few times. Since the library was made to target alpha chains, this beta chain is a stray read and its abundance is not meaningful. The chain is built from TRBV2 and TRBJ2-1, with 9 bases identical to TRBD2. Trimming at V came to 9 bases and at J to 5 bases, leaving 2 bases not matched to a gene. CDR1 is SNHLY, CDR2 FYNNEI, per germline. This CDR3 comprises 12 residues. Here the CDR3 reads CARTSGNNEQFF. CDR3 nucleotide sequence: TGTGCCAGGACTAGCGGAAACAATGAGCAGTTCTTC. Full variable domain (outside the CDR3, taken from reference TRBV2 and TRBJ2-1): EPEVTQTPSHQVTQMGQEVILRCVPISNHLYFYWYRQILGQKVEFLVSFYNNEISEKSEIFDDQFSVERPDGSNFTLKIRSTKLEDSAMYFCARTSGNNEQFFGPGTRLTVL.

This clonotype has more than one count but fewer than ten. Little can be read into the size of this beta chain, an off-target read in a library designed for alpha chains. The chain has TRBV7-3 and TRBJ2-1; no clear D gene. This CDR3 contains 14 residues. Germline lookup yields CDR1 SGHTA and CDR2 FQGTGA. V was shortened by 1 base and J by 0 bases, with 4 bases between the two germline ends. Written as DNA, the CDR3 is TGTGCCAGCAGCTTAATGGGCTCCTACAATGAGCAGTTCTTC. Translating it yields CASSLMGSYNEQFF.

On this clonotype: Since the library was made to target alpha chains, this beta chain is a stray read and its abundance is not meaningful. The chain carries TRBV5-1 and TRBJ1-6, with 7 nucleotides matching TRBD1. The CDR3 totals 17 residues. CDR1 is SGHRS, CDR2 YFSETQ, per germline. The trim removed 1 base at V and 8 bases at J, leaving 12 bases unmatched. This CDR3 is CASSLTVQGPFDSPLHF. In DNA form, the CDR3 reads TGCGCCAGCAGCTTGACCGTACAGGGGCCATTCGATTCACCCCTCCACTTT.

On this clonotype: Because the library targeted alpha chains, this beta chain is an off-target read whose size means little. J is TRBJ2-3 and V is TRBV20-1, with no clear D. The CDR3 loop spans 15 amino acids. V was shortened by 0 bases and J by 2 bases, with 12 bases between the two germline ends. Germline V gene sequence: CDR1 DFQATT, CDR2 SNEGSKA (reference sequence). CDR3: CSARDLDTYTDTQYF. CDR3 in DNA: TGCAGTGCTAGAGATTTGGATACATACACAGATACGCAGTATTTT.

By frequency in the sample, this clonotype is medium-sized. This beta chain is off target for a library built for alpha chains, so its abundance means little. The rearrangement uses TRBV12-3 or TRBV12-4 and TRBJ1-3; no firm D call. The length of the CDR3 is 15 residues. V was clipped by 3 bases and J by 6 bases, with 15 bases between them. DNA for the CDR3: TGTGCCAGCAGTTTTGGAGGAAGAGGAAAAAACACCATATATTTT. This sequence encodes CASSFGGRGKNTIYF.

This clonotype was seen a single time. The library was designed around alpha chains, so this beta chain is a stray read whose abundance carries little weight. V usage is TRBV7-8 and J usage is TRBJ1-5, with D possibly TRBD1 on 5 matching bases. The V end was cut by 5 bases, the J end by 2 bases, with 13 bases between. Germline V gene data show CDR1 as SGHVS and CDR2 as FQNEAQ. The CDR3 has 15 residues. CDR3 in amino acids: CASSPGGVGNQPQHF. Here the CDR3 DNA reads TGTGCCAGCAGCCCCGGGGGGGTGGGCAATCAGCCCCAGCATTTT.

This clonotype turned up a few times. As an off-target read in a library built for alpha chains, this beta chain has a frequency of little significance. V usage is TRBV28 and J usage is TRBJ1-2, with TRBD1 matching over 8 bases. J gave up 4 bases and V 6 bases, and 7 bases lay outside the gene matches. Looked up from germline, CDR1 is MDHEN and CDR2 is SYDVKM. There are 14 residues in the CDR3. CDR3 loop: CASRGQGAFYGYTF. The DNA of the CDR3 is TGTGCCAGCAGAGGGCAGGGGGCGTTCTATGGCTACACCTTC.

A note on this clonotype: With the library built for alpha chains, this beta chain is off target and its frequency is not meaningful. Here the CDR3 DNA reads TGTGCCAGCAGCGTAGGTTTATTGGACAGGGGCGTCCAAGAGACCCAGTACTTC. It is translated as CASSVGLLDRGVQETQYF. The chain recombines TRBV9 with TRBJ2-5; 9 bases are shared with TRBD1. V shed 0 bases, J shed 1 base, and the junction held 10 bases outside the gene matches. Looked up from germline, CDR1 is SGDLS and CDR2 is YYNGEE. There are 18 residues in the CDR3.

In the case of this clonotype: With the library built for alpha chains, this beta chain is off target and its frequency is not meaningful. This chain links TRBV5-1 with TRBJ2-7; the D is unclear. This CDR3 has 13 amino acids. Trimming cost V 0 bases and J 6 bases, with 10 bases left between them. Germline lookup yields CDR1 SGHRS and CDR2 YFSETQ. The CDR3 loop is CASSLEIGPEQYF. The CDR3 DNA reads as TGCGCCAGCAGCTTGGAAATAGGGCCCGAGCAGTACTTC.

This clonotype was seen only once. This beta chain represents an off-target read in a library built for alpha chains; its size is of limited meaning. V and J are TRBV29-1 and TRBJ2-5, with 9 bases fitting TRBD1. The CDR3 runs 12 residues. Germline V lookup: CDR1 SQVTM, CDR2 ANQGSEA. V lost 8 bases, J lost 1 base, and 2 bases stayed unmatched. In DNA, the CDR3 is TGCAGCACGACAGGGGGCCAAGAGACCCAGTACTTC. Protein product: CSTTGGQETQYF.

In regard to this clonotype: The library was built for alpha chains, so this beta chain is an off-target read and its size means little. The gene calls are TRBV6-2 or TRBV6-3 and TRBJ2-7, with D uncertain. Trimming removed 6 bases at V and 1 base at J, with 4 bases between. CDR1 is MNHEY, CDR2 SVGEGT, per germline. The CDR3 contains 11 residues. As DNA, the CDR3 is TGTGCCAGCAGGGTATCCTACGAGCAGTACTTC. Protein sequence: CASRVSYEQYF.

This clonotype was detected only a few times. This beta chain is a stray sequence in a library constructed for alpha chains; its clone size is not meaningful. V usage is TRBV7-8 and J usage is TRBJ1-2, with D hard to call. CDR1 and CDR2 (germline): SGHVS, FQNEAQ. Trimming removed 3 bases from V and 4 bases from J, with 15 bases in between. The CDR3 is made up of 15 amino acids. The CDR3, as DNA: TGTGCCAGCAGCTTGACCTCGTTTACCGGCTATGGCTACACCTTC. Its translation: CASSLTSFTGYGYTF.

Concerning this clonotype: Within a library made for alpha chains, this beta chain is off target, and its count is uninformative. The genes are TRBV18 and TRBJ2-7; D may be TRBD1 (7 bases). CDR3 size: 14 residues. Trimming pared 4 bases from V and 3 bases from J, leaving 13 bases between. CDR1 is KGHSH and CDR2 is LQKENI in the germline V gene. The chain's CDR3 is CASSRSGGGYEQYF. The CDR3 DNA is TGTGCCAGCTCACGGTCAGGGGGAGGCTACGAGCAGTACTTC.

For this clonotype: Since it is a stray read in a library aimed at alpha chains, this beta chain has a size that is not meaningful. The V call is TRBV6-2 or TRBV6-3, the J call TRBJ2-5; 8 bases line up with TRBD2. The CDR3 totals 15 residues. V trimming: 2 bases; J trimming: 3 bases; junction bases outside the gene matches: 5. Germline V gene data show CDR1 as MNHEY and CDR2 as SVGEGT. This chain's CDR3 is CASSYVAGQKETQYF. As DNA, the CDR3 is TGTGCCAGCAGTTACGTAGCGGGGCAAAAAGAGACCCAGTACTTC.

Regarding this clonotype: This beta chain is an off-target read within a library intended for alpha chains, so its frequency means little. The gene calls are TRBV12-3 or TRBV12-4 and TRBJ1-2, with a weak D call TRBD1 (6 bases). Deletions cut 5 bases from V and 4 bases from J, with 11 bases between. The CDR3 totals 13 residues. CDR3 coding DNA: TGTGCCAGCAGTGCAAGACAGGTCTATGGCTACACCTTC. Encoded protein: CASSARQVYGYTF.

As to this clonotype: This beta chain lies outside the target of a library built for alpha chains; its clone size means little. The V and J genes are TRBV7-6 and TRBJ1-1; D gene ambiguous. CDR3 length: 13 amino acids. The V end was cut by 0 bases, the J end by 5 bases, with 7 bases between. CDR1 is SGHVS and CDR2 is FNYEAQ in the germline V gene. This CDR3 reads CASSLAGRTEAFF. CDR3 sequence (DNA): TGTGCCAGCAGCTTAGCTGGGAGGACTGAAGCTTTCTTT.

This clonotype was seen only a few times. A library made for alpha chains picked up this beta chain off target, so its size means little. This rearrangement joins TRBV7-2 to TRBJ1-5; tentative D call: TRBD1 (6 bases). The CDR3 length is 14 residues. Trimming pared 4 bases from V and 4 bases from J, leaving 11 bases between. Germline V gene sequence: CDR1 SGHTA, CDR2 FQGNSA. This CDR3 is CASSWVQGNQPQHF. CDR3 DNA: TGTGCCAGCAGCTGGGTACAGGGAAATCAGCCCCAGCATTTT.

Details on this clonotype: This beta chain is a stray read from a library made for alpha chains; its abundance is not meaningful. The V call is TRBV3-1, the J call TRBJ1-1, with D hard to call. The CDR3 consists of 15 residues. V was shortened by 4 bases and J by 5 bases, with 17 bases between the two germline ends. Germline V gene data show CDR1 as LGHDT and CDR2 as YNNKEL (reference sequence). CDR3: CASSPNGPYGTEAFF. The DNA for the CDR3 is TGTGCCAGCAGCCCCAACGGGCCCTATGGGACTGAAGCTTTCTTT.

Notes on this clonotype: This beta chain is off target for a library built for alpha chains, so its abundance means little. The J gene is TRBJ2-3, the V gene TRBV20-1; D gene unclear. Germline CDR1 reads DFQATT; CDR2 reads SNEGSKA (reference sequence). With 2 bases removed from V and 4 bases from J, the gap between germline ends came to 16 bases. This CDR3 is 15 amino acids long. The CDR3 is CSARPPGRAADTQYF. The CDR3 bases are TGCAGTGCTAGACCCCCGGGTAGGGCGGCAGATACGCAGTATTTT.

In its sample, this clonotype ranks as medium-sized. The library was built for alpha chains, so this beta chain is an off-target read and its size means little. In DNA, the CDR3 is TGCAGTGCTATTAAACAAGAGACCCAGTACTTC. It is translated as CSAIKQETQYF. The V call is TRBV20-1, the J call TRBJ2-5; D gene unclear. Germline lookup yields CDR1 DFQATT and CDR2 SNEGSKA (reference sequence). The CDR3 loop spans 11 amino acids. V gave up 4 bases and J gave up 2 bases, with 5 bases separating them.

As regards this clonotype: This beta chain slipped into a library made for alpha chains as a stray read, so its size is not meaningful. CDR3 bases: TGTGCCAGCAGCCAAGGACAGTTAACTGGAAACACCATATATTTT. Protein: CASSQGQLTGNTIYF. V and J are TRBV7-2 and TRBJ1-3; D is perhaps TRBD1 (6 bases). V lost 5 bases and J lost 2, with 13 bases in between. This CDR3 is 15 amino acids long. In germline, CDR1 is SGHTA, CDR2 FQGNSA. The variable domain in full, with the rest retrieved from reference TRBV7-2 and TRBJ1-3, is GAGVSQSPSNKVTEKGKDVELRCDPISGHTALYWYRQSLGQGLEFLIYFQGNSAPDKSGLPSDRFSAERTGGSVSTLTIQRTQQEDSAVYLCASSQGQLTGNTIYFGEGSWLTVV.

To note about this clonotype: This beta chain slipped into a library made for alpha chains as a stray read, so its size is not meaningful. This chain links TRBV3-1 with TRBJ2-7; TRBD1 aligns across 7 bases. The J segment lost 2 bases and the V segment lost 4 bases, leaving 2 bases of the junction unmatched. CDR3 length: 13 amino acids. Germline V lookup: CDR1 LGHDT, CDR2 YNNKEL (reference sequence). CDR3 in DNA: TGTGCCAGCAGCCGAGGGACAGCCTACGAGCAGTACTTC. Amino acids: CASSRGTAYEQYF.

Regarding this clonotype: This beta chain is an unintended read in a library built for alpha chains; its size means little. The rearrangement joins TRBV27 to TRBJ2-7; unclear D gene. V was clipped by 5 bases and J by 4 bases, with 18 bases between them. Per the germline V gene, CDR1 is MNHEY and CDR2 is SMNVEV (reference sequence). The CDR3 has 15 amino acids. The DNA of the CDR3 is TGTGCCAGCAGTCCTCGACCGGGCTGGGGATACGAGCAGTACTTC. Translating gives CASSPRPGWGYEQYF.

In this sample, this clonotype turned up a few times. This beta chain is an unintended read in a library built for alpha chains; its size means little. The chain links TRBV11-2 to TRBJ2-1, with D possibly being TRBD2 (5 bases). The CDR3 sequence is 15 residues long. Trimming cost V 3 bases and J 0 bases, with 9 bases left between them. Germline assignment: CDR1 SGHAT and CDR2 FQNNGV. The DNA of the CDR3 is TGTGCCAGCAGCTTCCCCCGGGGCTCCTACAATGAGCAGTTCTTC. Protein sequence: CASSFPRGSYNEQFF.

Regarding this clonotype: Since it is a stray read in a library aimed at alpha chains, this beta chain has a size that is not meaningful. The chain has TRBV4-2 and TRBJ2-3; possibly TRBD2 for D (6 bases). Germline V gives CDR1 LGHNA, CDR2 YNFKEQ. The CDR3 extends over 17 amino acids. Trimming took 0 bases from V and 4 from J, leaving 17 bases between them. CDR3 coding DNA: TGTGCCAGCAGCCAAGATCCGCTTAGTCTAGCGTCAGATACGCAGTATTTT. It yields the protein CASSQDPLSLASDTQYF.

Comments on this clonotype: The library was built for alpha chains, so this beta chain is an off-target read and its size means little. The V and J genes are TRBV14 and TRBJ2-6, with TRBD2 identical over 12 bases. This CDR3 contains 21 residues. Germline-derived CDR1 and CDR2 are SGHDN and FVKESK. Trimming removed 3 bases from V and 1 base from J; junction bases left unmatched: 13. The CDR3 region is CASSQELTSGSWRSGANVLTF. The CDR3 coding sequence is TGTGCCAGCAGCCAGGAGTTGACTAGCGGGAGTTGGAGGTCTGGGGCCAACGTCCTGACTTTC.

About this clonotype itself: With the library built for alpha chains, this beta chain is off target and its frequency is not meaningful. The V gene is TRBV6-2 or TRBV6-3, the J gene TRBJ2-1; possibly TRBD2 for D (6 bases). The CDR3 is 13 amino acids. Trimming removed 6 bases from V and 0 bases from J, with 6 bases in between. CDR1 is MNHEY, CDR2 SVGEGT, per germline. CDR3 sequence (DNA): TGTGCCAGCAGGACTAGCTCCTACAATGAGCAGTTCTTC. This codes for CASRTSSYNEQFF.

With regard to this clonotype: The size of this beta chain means little, since it is a stray read in a library made for alpha chains. This chain connects TRBV12-3 or TRBV12-4 to TRBJ1-6; the D is unclear. The CDR3 is made up of 12 amino acids. V lost 6 bases to trimming and J lost 14 bases, with 14 bases between them. CDR3: CASSPGRNTLHF. The CDR3 DNA reads as TGTGCCAGCAGCCCCGGGAGGAACACCCTCCACTTT.